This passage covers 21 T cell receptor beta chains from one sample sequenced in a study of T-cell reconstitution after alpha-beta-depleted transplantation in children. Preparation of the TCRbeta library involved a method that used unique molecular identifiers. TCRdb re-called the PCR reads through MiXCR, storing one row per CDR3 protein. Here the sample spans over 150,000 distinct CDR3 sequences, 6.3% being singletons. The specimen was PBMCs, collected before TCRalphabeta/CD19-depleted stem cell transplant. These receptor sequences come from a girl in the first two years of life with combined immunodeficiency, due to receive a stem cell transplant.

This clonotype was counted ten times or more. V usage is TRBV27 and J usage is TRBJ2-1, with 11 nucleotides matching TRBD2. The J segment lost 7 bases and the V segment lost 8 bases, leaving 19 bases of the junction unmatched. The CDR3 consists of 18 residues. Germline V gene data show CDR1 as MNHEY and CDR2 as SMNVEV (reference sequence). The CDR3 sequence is CASSTGLAAVEQINEQFF. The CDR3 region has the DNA TGTGCCAGCTCCACGGGACTAGCGGCCGTGGAACAAATTAATGAGCAGTTCTTC.

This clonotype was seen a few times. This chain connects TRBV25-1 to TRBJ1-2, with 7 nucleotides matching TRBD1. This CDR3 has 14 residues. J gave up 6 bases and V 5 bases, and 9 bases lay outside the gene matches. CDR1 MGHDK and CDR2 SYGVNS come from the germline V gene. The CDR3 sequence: CASSFLGTVDGYTF. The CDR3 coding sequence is TGTGCCAGCAGTTTCCTCGGGACAGTCGATGGCTACACCTTC.

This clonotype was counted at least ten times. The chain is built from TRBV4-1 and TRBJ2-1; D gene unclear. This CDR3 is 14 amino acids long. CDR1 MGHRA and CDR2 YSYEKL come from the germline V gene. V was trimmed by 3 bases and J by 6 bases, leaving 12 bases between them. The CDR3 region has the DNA TGCGCCAGCAGCCAGACCGCAGAGGCCAATGAGCAGTTCTTC. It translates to CASSQTAEANEQFF.

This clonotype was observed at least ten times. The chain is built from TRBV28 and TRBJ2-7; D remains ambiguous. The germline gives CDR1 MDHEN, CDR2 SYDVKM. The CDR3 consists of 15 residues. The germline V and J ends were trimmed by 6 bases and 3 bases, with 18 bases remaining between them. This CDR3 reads CASSSSWAADYEQYF. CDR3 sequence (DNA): TGTGCCAGCAGCTCGAGCTGGGCGGCGGACTACGAGCAGTACTTC.

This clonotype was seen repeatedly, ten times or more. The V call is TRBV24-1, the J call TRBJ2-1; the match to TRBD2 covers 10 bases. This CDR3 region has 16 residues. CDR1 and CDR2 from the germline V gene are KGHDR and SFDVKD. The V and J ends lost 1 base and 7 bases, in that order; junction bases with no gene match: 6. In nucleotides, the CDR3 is TGTGCCACCAGTGATTTCATAAGCGGGGGGGCGAATGAGCAGTTCTTC. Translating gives CATSDFISGGANEQFF.

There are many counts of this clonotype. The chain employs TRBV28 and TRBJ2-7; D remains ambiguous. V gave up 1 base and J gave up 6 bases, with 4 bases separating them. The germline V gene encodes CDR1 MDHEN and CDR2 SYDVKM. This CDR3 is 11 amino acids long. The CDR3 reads CASSLSGEQYF. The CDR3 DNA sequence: TGTGCCAGCAGTTTATCGGGCGAGCAGTACTTC.

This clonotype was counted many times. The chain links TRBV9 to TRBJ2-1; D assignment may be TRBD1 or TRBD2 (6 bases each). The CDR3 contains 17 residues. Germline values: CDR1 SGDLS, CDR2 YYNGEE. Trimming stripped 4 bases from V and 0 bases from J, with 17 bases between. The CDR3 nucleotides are TGTGCCAGCAGCCACATAAAGGGGGGCGGCTCCTACAATGAGCAGTTCTTC. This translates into CASSHIKGGGSYNEQFF.

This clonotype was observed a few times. The chain's CDR3 is CASSIRTSGPYEQYF. The CDR3 nucleotides are TGTGCCAGCAGCATCCGGACTAGCGGCCCCTACGAGCAGTACTTC. The chain recombines TRBV7-6 with TRBJ2-7; 10 bases match TRBD2. Trimming took 5 bases from V and 2 from J; bases not matched to a gene: 6. The CDR3 spans 15 residues. CDR1 SGHVS and CDR2 FNYEAQ come from the germline V gene.

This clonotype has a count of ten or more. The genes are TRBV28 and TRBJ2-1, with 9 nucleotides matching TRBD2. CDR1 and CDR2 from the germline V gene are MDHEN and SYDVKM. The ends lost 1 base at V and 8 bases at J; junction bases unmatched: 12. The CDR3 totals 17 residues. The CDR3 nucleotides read TGTGCCAGCAGTTTATTTTCGGGACTAGCAAGTCGCGATGAGCAGTTCTTC. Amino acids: CASSLFSGLASRDEQFF.

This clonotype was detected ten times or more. The DNA for the CDR3 is TGTGCCAGCAGTTTATTTTTAACAGATACGCAGTATTTT. It yields the protein CASSLFLTDTQYF. The chain employs TRBV28 and TRBJ2-3; D gene ambiguous. V gave up 1 base and J gave up 3 bases, with 5 bases separating them. This CDR3 has 13 residues. Germline assignment: CDR1 MDHEN and CDR2 SYDVKM. Full variable domain (remainder filled in from reference TRBV28 and TRBJ2-3): DVKVTQSSRYLVKRTGEKVFLECVQDMDHENMFWYRQDPGLGLRLIYFSYDVKMKEKGDIPEGYSVSREKKERFSLILESASTNQTSMYLCASSLFLTDTQYFGPGTRLTVL.

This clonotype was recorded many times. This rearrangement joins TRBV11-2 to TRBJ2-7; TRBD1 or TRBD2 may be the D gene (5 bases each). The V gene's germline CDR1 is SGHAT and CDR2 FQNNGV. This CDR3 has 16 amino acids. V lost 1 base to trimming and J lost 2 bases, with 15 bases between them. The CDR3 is CASSLVGAYLAYEQYF. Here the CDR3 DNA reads TGTGCCAGCAGCTTAGTCGGGGCTTATTTAGCCTACGAGCAGTACTTC.

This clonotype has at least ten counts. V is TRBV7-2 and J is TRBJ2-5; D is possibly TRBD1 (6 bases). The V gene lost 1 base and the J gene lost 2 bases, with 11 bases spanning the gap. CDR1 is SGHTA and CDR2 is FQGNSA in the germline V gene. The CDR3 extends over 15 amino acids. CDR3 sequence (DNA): TGTGCCAGCAGCTTAGTGGGGGCAGGGCAAGAGACCCAGTACTTC. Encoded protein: CASSLVGAGQETQYF.

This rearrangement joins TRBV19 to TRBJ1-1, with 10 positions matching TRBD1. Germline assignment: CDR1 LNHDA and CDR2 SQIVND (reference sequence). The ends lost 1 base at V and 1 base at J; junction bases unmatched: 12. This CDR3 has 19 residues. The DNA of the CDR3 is TGTGCCAGTAGTATAGGGACAGGGGGATCCCTAACTCGGAACACTGAAGCTTTCTTT. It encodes CASSIGTGGSLTRNTEAFF. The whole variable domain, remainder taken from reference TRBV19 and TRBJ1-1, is DGGITQSPKYLFRKEGQNVTLSCEQNLNHDAMYWYRQDPGQGLRLIYYSQIVNDFQKGDIAEGYSVSREKKESFPLTVTSAQKNPTAFYLCASSIGTGGSLTRNTEAFFGQGTRLTVV.

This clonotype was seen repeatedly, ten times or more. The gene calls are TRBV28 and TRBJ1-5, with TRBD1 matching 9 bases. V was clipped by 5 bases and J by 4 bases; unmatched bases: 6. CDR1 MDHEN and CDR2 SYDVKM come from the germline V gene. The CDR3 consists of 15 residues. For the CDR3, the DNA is TGTGCCAGCAGTCCAACAGGGGGCTGGAATCAGCCCCAGCATTTT. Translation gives CASSPTGGWNQPQHF.

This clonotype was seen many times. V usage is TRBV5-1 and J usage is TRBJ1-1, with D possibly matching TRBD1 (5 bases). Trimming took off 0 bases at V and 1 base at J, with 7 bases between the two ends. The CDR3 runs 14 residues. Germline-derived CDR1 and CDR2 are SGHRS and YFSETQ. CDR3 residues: CASSLEGRNTEAFF. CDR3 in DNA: TGCGCCAGCAGCTTGGAGGGGAGGAACACTGAAGCTTTCTTT.

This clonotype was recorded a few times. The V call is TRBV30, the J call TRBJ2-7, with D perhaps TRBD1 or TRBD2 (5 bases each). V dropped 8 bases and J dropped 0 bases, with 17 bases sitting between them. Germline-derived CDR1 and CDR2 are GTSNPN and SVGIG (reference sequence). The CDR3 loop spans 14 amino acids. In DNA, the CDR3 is TGTGCCGGCATGGGGGACCAGAGCTCCTACGAGCAGTACTTC. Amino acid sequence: CAGMGDQSSYEQYF.

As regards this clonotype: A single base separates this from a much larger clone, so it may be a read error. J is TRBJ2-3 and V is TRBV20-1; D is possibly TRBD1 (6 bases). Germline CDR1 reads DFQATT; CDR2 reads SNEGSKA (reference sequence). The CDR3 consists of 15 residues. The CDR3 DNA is TGCAGTGCTAGAGGGCCAGGGGTTAGCACACATACGCAGTATTTT. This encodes CSARGPGVSTHTQYF.

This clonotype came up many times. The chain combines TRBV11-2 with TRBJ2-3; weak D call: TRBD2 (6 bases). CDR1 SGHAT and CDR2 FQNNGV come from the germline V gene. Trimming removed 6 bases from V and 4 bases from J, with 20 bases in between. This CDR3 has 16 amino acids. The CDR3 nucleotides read TGTGCCAGCAGGGCCCTCGGGACTGGCCTTCCAGATACGCAGTATTTT. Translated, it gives CASRALGTGLPDTQYF.

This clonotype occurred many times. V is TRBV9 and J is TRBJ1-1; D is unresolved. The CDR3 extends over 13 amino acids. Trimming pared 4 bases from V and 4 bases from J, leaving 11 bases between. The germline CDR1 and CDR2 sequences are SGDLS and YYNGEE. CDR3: CASSISTVTEAFF. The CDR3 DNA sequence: TGTGCCAGCAGCATTAGCACGGTCACTGAAGCTTTCTTT.

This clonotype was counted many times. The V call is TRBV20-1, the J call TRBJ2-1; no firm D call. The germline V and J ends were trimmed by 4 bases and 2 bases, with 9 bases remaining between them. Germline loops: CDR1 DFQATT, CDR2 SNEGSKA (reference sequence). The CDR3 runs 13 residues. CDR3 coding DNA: TGCAGTGCTACCGTGGGGACCTACAATGAGCAGTTCTTC. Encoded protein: CSATVGTYNEQFF.

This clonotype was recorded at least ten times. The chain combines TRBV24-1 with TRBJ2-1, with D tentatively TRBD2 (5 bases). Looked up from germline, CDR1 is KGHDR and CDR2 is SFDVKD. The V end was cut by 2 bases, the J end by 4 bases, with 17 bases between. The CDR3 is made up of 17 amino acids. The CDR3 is CATSDSRSGWGYNEQFF. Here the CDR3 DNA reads TGTGCCACCAGTGATTCCCGCAGCGGTTGGGGATACAATGAGCAGTTCTTC.